Listed below are T cell receptor beta chains from one sample, sequenced in a study of shared clonotypes between healthy human individuals. The table came from immunoSEQ multiplex PCR; TCRdb's copy has only in-frame clones and leaves some out. The sample contains under 650,000 clones, 90% to 97% of which appear only once. The sequenced sample was naive CD4+ T cells sorted from blood. The origin of the receptors is a woman in her 30s in good health. Both conserved end residues are part of each CDR3. Fields, in order: V gene, CDR3 protein.

>TRBV2
CASRAGQANEKLFF
>TRBV10-1
CASSGSGVSSGNTIYF
>TRBV7-9
CASSSAGVPPDEQFF
>TRBV5-1
CASSPGQGAVGYTF
>TRBV2
CASGRRENGNQPQHF
>TRBV30
CAWTLGQKIDEQYF
>TRBV28
CASSSSTLVGGADTFF
>TRBV19
CASSIGGGTYEQYF
>TRBV5-1
CASSLGPGTQQAEQYF
>TRBV19
CASRVGQPNEKLFF
>TRBV12-2
CASRLDRATGNQPQHF
>TRBV29-1
CSARSGANVLTF
>TRBV5-1
CASSGGSGGYEQYF
>TRBV7-2
CASSLLDTGELFF
>TRBV29-1
CSTDRGTEAFF
>TRBV29-1
CSVGTALDYEQYF
>TRBV6-6
CASSYSTLDRVTEAFF
>TRBV18
CASSPVGNTGELFF
>TRBV28
CASSPSLAGTYNEQFF
>TRBV28
CASRAQGRSSYNEQFF
>TRBV13
CASSGDRDRLYEQYF
>TRBV28
CASNFDGTGAYEQYF
>TRBV27
CASGGSDTSPYNEQFF
>TRBV7-8
CASSLGRRITSTDTQYF
>TRBV7-9
CASSLGAGGSSYEQYF
>TRBV4-1
CASSQGGILGDRGPQPQHF
>TRBV5-1
CASSEDRNYGYTF
>TRBV18
CASSPAQGSVGELFF
>TRBV25-1
CASSAPLGKYQETQYF
>TRBV5-1
CAMGSGSNQPQHF
>TRBV15
CATSRPPAGVGETQYF
>TRBV5-1
CASSLWGSYTDTQYF